This is a list of T cell receptor beta chains from one sample in a study of T cell changes during pregnancy in multiple sclerosis. Clones were read by immunoSEQ multiplex PCR, and TCRdb kept only the in-frame ones, dropping some. This table holds 15,000 to 20,000 clones, about 87% found once. The sample in question was CD8+ T cells from peripheral blood mononuclear cells, obtained in the third trimester of pregnancy. The receptors stem from a female donor in good health, enrolled as a control in a pregnancy study. CDR3s include the opening cysteine and the closing phenylalanine or tryptophan. A D gene is named only where the DNA matches it firmly. Only some rows state a clone size, as once, few, many or a class for expanded clones.

D: -; size: once; J: TRBJ2-1; V: TRBV5-1; DNA: TGCGCCAGCGGCAGGCTGAGCTCCTACAATGAGCAGTTCTTC; CDR3: CASGRLSSYNEQFF
D: TRBD1; size: -; J: TRBJ2-7; V: TRBV6-1; DNA: TGTGCCAGCACTCAGGAACAGGGGGGATCCTACGAGCAGTACTTC; CDR3: CASTQEQGGSYEQYF
D: TRBD1; size: -; J: TRBJ2-7; V: TRBV19; DNA: TGTGCCAGTAGTATAAAGGGGGCTATGTCCTACGAGCAGTACTTC; CDR3: CASSIKGAMSYEQYF
D: -; size: -; J: TRBJ2-7; V: TRBV5-8; DNA: TGTGCCAGCAGCTCGTACTACGAGCAGTACTTC; CDR3: CASSSYYEQYF
D: TRBD1; size: -; J: TRBJ2-7; V: TRBV29-1; DNA: TGCAGCGTCCTACAGACAGGGCGCTACTCCTACGAGCAGTACTTC; CDR3: CSVLQTGRYSYEQYF
D: -; size: -; J: TRBJ2-4; V: TRBV27; DNA: TGTGCCAGCAGTTCGGGTCTAGCCAAAAACATTCAGTACTTC; CDR3: CASSSGLAKNIQYF
D: -; size: -; J: TRBJ2-7; V: TRBV27; DNA: TGTGCCAGCAGTTTAACGGGGTGGGCAGCCGACGAGCAGTACTTC; CDR3: CASSLTGWAADEQYF
D: TRBD1; size: -; J: TRBJ2-7; V: TRBV6-1; DNA: TGTGCCAGCAGTGCCCTGGGACAGGGCTCCTACGAGCAGTACTTC; CDR3: CASSALGQGSYEQYF
D: -; size: -; J: TRBJ1-2; V: TRBV7-9; DNA: TGTGCCAGCAGCTTAATAACTGGAACAGGGATTTTCTGGGGCTACACCTTC; CDR3: CASSLITGTGIFWGYTF
D: TRBD1; size: -; J: TRBJ1-4; V: TRBV7-8; DNA: TGTGCCAGCAGCTCGAAGGGACAGGGGCGAAAACTGTTTTTT; CDR3: CASSSKGQGRKLFF
D: -; size: -; J: TRBJ2-7; V: TRBV27; DNA: TGTGCCAGCAGCCAAAGGGGGGGTTTCTACGAGCAGTACTTC; CDR3: CASSQRGGFYEQYF
D: -; size: -; J: TRBJ2-3; V: TRBV7-9; DNA: TGTGCCAGCAGCCGCCCAGGGGTTAGCACAGATACGCAGTATTTT; CDR3: CASSRPGVSTDTQYF
D: -; size: few; J: TRBJ2-7; V: TRBV27; DNA: TGTGCCAGCAGTGCCCTGGGGGGATACGAGCAGTACTTC; CDR3: CASSALGGYEQYF
D: -; size: -; J: TRBJ1-4; V: TRBV6-1; DNA: TGTGCCAGCATCCAACCTCAGGGAAATAATGAAAAACTGTTTTTT; CDR3: CASIQPQGNNEKLFF
D: TRBD1; size: -; J: TRBJ2-3; V: TRBV11-2; DNA: TGTGCCAGCAGCTGGAGACAGGGGACAGATACGCAGTATTTT; CDR3: CASSWRQGTDTQYF
D: TRBD1; size: -; J: TRBJ1-4; V: TRBV6-5; DNA: TGTGCCAGCAGGAGGACAGGGAGTGAAAAACTGTTTTTT; CDR3: CASRRTGSEKLFF
D: -; size: -; J: TRBJ1-2; V: TRBV28; DNA: TGTGCCAGCAGTTCCCTACGGGGAGGGACCTATGGCTACACCTTC; CDR3: CASSSLRGGTYGYTF
D: TRBD1; size: few; J: TRBJ2-2; V: TRBV25-1; DNA: TGTGCCAGCAGTGAATCCGACAGGGACACCGGGGAGCTGTTTTTT; CDR3: CASSESDRDTGELFF
D: TRBD1; size: -; J: TRBJ1-1; V: TRBV6-4; DNA: TGTGCCAGCAGCGCCGGGACAGAGAACACTGAAGCTTTCTTT; CDR3: CASSAGTENTEAFF
D: TRBD2; size: -; J: TRBJ2-5; V: TRBV28; DNA: TGTGCCAGCGGATCATGGGGGACTAGCGGGGGGGCCGGAGAGACCCAGTACTTC; CDR3: CASGSWGTSGGAGETQYF
D: TRBD2; size: -; J: TRBJ2-7; V: TRBV11-2; DNA: TGTGCCAGCAGCTTTCCCGGGACTAGCGTTAGCTACGAGCAGTACTTC; CDR3: CASSFPGTSVSYEQYF